Listed here are 25 T cell receptor beta chains from one sample, sequenced in a study of blood T cell repertoires in COVID-19. Data came from immunoSEQ multiplex PCR; TCRdb stores just in-frame clones and leaves some out. The sample shows more than 100,000 clones, about nine tenths of them seen only once. The sample was peripheral blood. These receptors originate from a man aged 35 to 55 with acute or convalescent COVID-19.

The V and J genes are TRBV5-1 and TRBJ2-7, with 8 bases that match TRBD1. The CDR3 is 19 residues long. Germline lookup yields CDR1 SGHRS and CDR2 YFSETQ. The J segment lost 2 bases and the V segment lost 3 bases, leaving 19 bases of the junction unmatched. The CDR3 reads CASSYTGTGLLTTTYEQYF. CDR3 DNA sequence: TGCGCCAGCAGCTATACAGGGACAGGTCTACTTACCACCACCTACGAGCAGTACTTC.

The gene calls are TRBV6-4 and TRBJ1-1, with TRBD1 matching over 9 bases. The V gene end was trimmed by 6 bases and the J gene end by 2 bases; junction bases not matched to a gene: 4. There are 14 residues in the CDR3. Germline assignment: CDR1 MRHNA and CDR2 SNTAGT. CDR3 nucleotides: TGTGCCAGCAGGGACAGGGGTGGAAACACTGAAGCTTTCTTT. It translates to CASRDRGGNTEAFF.

V and J are TRBV2 and TRBJ2-2; TRBD1 agrees at 7 bases. The CDR3 covers 13 residues. Trimming at V came to 5 bases and at J to 4 bases, leaving 1 base not matched to a gene. From germline, CDR1 is SNHLY and CDR2 FYNNEI. CDR3 amino acids: CASSRDSTGELFF. CDR3 DNA: TGTGCCAGCAGTAGGGACAGCACCGGGGAGCTGTTTTTT.

The rearrangement uses TRBV12-5 and TRBJ2-7, with TRBD2 matching 9 bases. The germline CDR1 and CDR2 sequences are LGHNT and FRNRAP. CDR3 size: 17 residues. Trimming removed 5 bases from V and 5 bases from J; junction bases left unmatched: 16. As DNA, the CDR3 is TGTGCTAGTGGTGTCGGGACTAGCTTGATTCCCCCGCACGAGCAGTACTTC. Protein sequence: CASGVGTSLIPPHEQYF.

The chain links TRBV7-2 to TRBJ1-6; 8 bases are a match to TRBD1. With V trimmed by 3 bases and J by 5 bases, 6 bases remained unmatched. Germline assignment: CDR1 SGHTA and CDR2 FQGNSA. The CDR3 totals 16 residues. The CDR3 DNA sequence: TGTGCCAGCAGCTTCAGGGGGCGCAGGAATAATTCACCCCTCCACTTT. Translating gives CASSFRGRRNNSPLHF.

The J gene is TRBJ1-4, the V gene TRBV2; D remains unclear. Germline V gene lookup returns CDR1 SNHLY and CDR2 FYNNEI. This CDR3 has 14 amino acids. Between the trimmed V and J ends, which lost 1 base and 0 bases, there was a span of 3 bases. CDR3 protein: CASSEGATNEKLFF. CDR3 sequence (DNA): TGTGCCAGCAGTGAAGGAGCAACTAATGAAAAACTGTTTTTT.

This clone was counted a single time. The gene calls are TRBV11-2 and TRBJ1-1; D remains ambiguous. V was cut by 5 bases and J by 3 bases, with 10 bases left in between. Looked up from germline, CDR1 is SGHAT and CDR2 is FQNNGV. This CDR3 is built from 13 residues. The CDR3 sequence is CASSPGRHTEAFF. For the CDR3, the DNA is TGTGCCAGCAGCCCTGGGAGACACACTGAAGCTTTCTTT.

About this clone: Other DNA variants within this sample encode the same CDR3. The chain joins TRBV19 to TRBJ1-2; weak D call: TRBD1 (6 bases). Germline CDR1 is LNHDA and CDR2 is SQIVND (reference sequence). The V end was cut by 4 bases, the J end by 3 bases, with 6 bases between. CDR3 size: 12 residues. DNA of the CDR3: TGTGCCAGTAGTAGGACAGACTATGGCTACACCTTC. This codes for CASSRTDYGYTF.

This sequence joins TRBV4-2 and TRBJ2-5; 9 bases are a match to TRBD1. Germline CDR1 LGHNA, CDR2 YNFKEQ. Unmatched junction bases numbered 7, after V lost 3 bases and J lost 5 bases. The CDR3 sequence is 15 residues long. The CDR3 here is CASSQSRTGAETQYF. The CDR3 DNA reads as TGTGCCAGCAGCCAGTCGAGGACAGGGGCGGAGACCCAGTACTTC.

The chain joins TRBV2 to TRBJ1-5; weak D call: TRBD1 (5 bases). CDR1 and CDR2 (germline): SNHLY, FYNNEI. With 7 bases removed from V and 4 bases from J, the gap between germline ends came to 17 bases. This CDR3 contains 15 residues. In DNA form, the CDR3 reads TGTGCCAGCAATCGTATGGGGCAGGTAAATCAGCCCCAGCATTTT. Its protein is CASNRMGQVNQPQHF.

This clone was found a few times. CDR3 loop: CASSLGGSGGYEQYF. CDR3 nucleotide sequence: TGTGCCAGCAGCTTAGGTGGTAGCGGGGGGTACGAGCAGTACTTC. J is TRBJ2-7 and V is TRBV7-2; 10 positions agree with TRBD2. The CDR3 extends over 15 amino acids. The trim removed 1 base at V and 4 bases at J, leaving 4 bases unmatched. Per germline, CDR1 SGHTA and CDR2 FQGNSA.

The chain carries TRBV30 and TRBJ2-7; D perhaps matches TRBD2 (6 bases). CDR3 length equals 14 residues. V shed 2 bases and J shed 0 bases, with 11 bases lying between them. The V gene's germline CDR1 is GTSNPN and CDR2 SVGIG (reference sequence). Here the CDR3 DNA reads TGTGCCTGGAGTCATCGGGAGAGCTCCTACGAGCAGTACTTC. This translates into CAWSHRESSYEQYF.

V gene TRBV4-1 combines with J gene TRBJ2-3; D gene unclear. The CDR3 runs to 14 residues. Trimming pared 7 bases from V and 2 bases from J, leaving 13 bases between. CDR1 is MGHRA, CDR2 YSYEKL, per germline. CDR3 residues: CASTEGDYTDTQYF. In nucleotides, the CDR3 is TGCGCCAGCACCGAAGGAGATTACACAGATACGCAGTATTTT.

The V call is TRBV30, the J call TRBJ2-5; possible D gene TRBD1, 7 bases. The CDR3 spans 21 residues. V gave up 2 bases and J gave up 0 bases, with 31 bases separating them. Germline CDR1 is GTSNPN and CDR2 is SVGIG (reference sequence). CDR3 protein: CAWSLQRDRVYGGTYQETQYF. The CDR3 DNA follows: TGTGCCTGGAGTCTACAAAGAGACAGGGTGTATGGAGGGACGTACCAAGAGACCCAGTACTTC.

The V and J genes are TRBV29-1 and TRBJ1-1, with 7 bases matching TRBD1. The CDR3 contains 15 residues. CDR1 is SQVTM and CDR2 is ANQGSEA in the germline V gene. After removal of 6 bases from V and 1 base from J, the junction contained 11 bases not matched to a gene. The CDR3 here is CSVAGTAKTNTEAFF. The CDR3 DNA follows: TGCAGCGTCGCCGGGACAGCTAAAACGAACACTGAAGCTTTCTTT.

The rearrangement joins TRBV7-6 to TRBJ2-5, with no clear D. The germline V and J ends were trimmed by 2 bases and 3 bases, with 4 bases remaining between them. The germline V gene encodes CDR1 SGHVS and CDR2 FNYEAQ. The CDR3 extends over 12 amino acids. The CDR3 reads CASSLSEETQYF. The CDR3 bases are TGTGCCAGCAGCTTATCGGAAGAGACCCAGTACTTC.

The genes are TRBV7-9 and TRBJ2-5; a possible D gene is TRBD2 (5 bases). This CDR3 spans 12 amino acids. The V gene lost 8 bases and the J gene lost 4 bases, with 11 bases spanning the gap. CDR1 and CDR2 (germline): SEHNR, FQNEAQ (reference sequence). This CDR3 reads CASGEGGETQYF. For the CDR3, the DNA is TGTGCCAGCGGTGAGGGTGGAGAGACCCAGTACTTC.

CDR3: CASSQITGTDTQYF. For the CDR3, the DNA is TGTGCCAGCAGCCAAATTACAGGCACAGATACGCAGTATTTT. This sequence joins TRBV4-2 and TRBJ2-3; D not certain. The CDR3 has 14 amino acids. Trimming left V 2 bases short and J 1 base short, with 7 bases between. Germline V gene data show CDR1 as LGHNA and CDR2 as YNFKEQ.

This sequence joins TRBV23-1 and TRBJ2-2; 11 bases match TRBD2. TRBV23-1 falls under the ORF class, with uncertain function. Trimming cost V 0 bases and J 9 bases; bases outside gene matches: 6. The length of the CDR3 is 16 residues. CDR3 sequence reads: CASSQSKSSGRRELFF. In nucleotides, the CDR3 is TGCGCCAGCAGTCAATCGAAGTCTAGCGGGAGGAGGGAGCTGTTTTTT.

The V and J genes are TRBV5-4 and TRBJ1-1; 7 bases are shared with TRBD1. This CDR3 has 14 residues. Germline V CDR1 and CDR2: SGHNT, YYREEE (reference sequence). The V and J ends lost 2 bases and 3 bases, in that order; junction bases with no gene match: 4. As DNA, the CDR3 is TGTGCCAGCAGCTTCCGACAGGGCCACACTGAAGCTTTCTTT. Encoded protein: CASSFRQGHTEAFF.

The genes are TRBV6-5 and TRBJ1-1, with 8 nucleotides matching TRBD1. CDR3 size: 16 residues. The V gene's germline CDR1 is MNHEY and CDR2 SVGAGI. J lost 3 bases, V lost 0 bases, and 6 bases had no gene match. The CDR3 loop is CASSYSIGTGDTEAFF. The CDR3 coding sequence is TGTGCCAGCAGTTACTCGATCGGGACAGGTGACACTGAAGCTTTCTTT.

The chain couples TRBV19 to TRBJ2-2; D may be TRBD1 (5 bases). The CDR3 loop spans 14 amino acids. V was shortened by 1 base and J by 4 bases, with 7 bases between the two germline ends. CDR1 is LNHDA, CDR2 SQIVND, per germline (reference sequence). CDR3 region: CASSIGGGTGELFF. Written as DNA, the CDR3 is TGTGCCAGTAGTATAGGGGGCGGCACCGGGGAGCTGTTTTTT. Full variable domain (remainder filled in from reference TRBV19 and TRBJ2-2): DGGITQSPKYLFRKEGQNVTLSCEQNLNHDAMYWYRQDPGQGLRLIYYSQIVNDFQKGDIAEGYSVSREKKESFPLTVTSAQKNPTAFYLCASSIGGGTGELFFGEGSRLTVL.

V is TRBV6-2 or TRBV6-3 and J is TRBJ1-3; no definite D call. Trimming cost V 2 bases and J 12 bases, with 14 bases left between them. The CDR3 extends over 13 amino acids. Germline V gene sequence: CDR1 MNHEY, CDR2 SVGEGT. CDR3 nucleotide sequence: TGTGCCAGCAGTTACGTCTTCCGGGATGTCATATATTTT. This gives the protein CASSYVFRDVIYF.

This clone was recorded once. The rearrangement joins TRBV5-4 to TRBJ2-7, with 15 bases matching TRBD2. V lost 4 bases and J lost 6; bases outside the gene matches: 5. The germline CDR1 and CDR2 sequences are SGHNT and YYREEE (reference sequence). This CDR3 region has 15 residues. The CDR3 sequence: CASSKGLAGGTEQYF. The CDR3 DNA is TGTGCCAGCAGCAAGGGACTAGCGGGAGGTACCGAGCAGTACTTC. The full variable domain, its missing parts supplied by reference TRBV5-4 and TRBJ2-7, is ETGVTQSPTHLIKTRGQQVTLRCSSQSGHNTVSWYQQALGQGPQFIFQYYREEENGRGNFPPRFSGLQFPNYSSELNVNALELDDSALYLCASSKGLAGGTEQYFGPGTRLTVT.

The chain has TRBV5-1 and TRBJ2-1; 13 bases match TRBD2. Trimming at V came to 3 bases and at J to 6 bases, leaving 3 bases not matched to a gene. The germline CDR1 and CDR2 sequences are SGHRS and YFSETQ. This CDR3 has 15 amino acids. The CDR3 sequence: CASSWTSGSGNEQFF. CDR3 nucleotide sequence: TGCGCCAGCAGCTGGACTAGCGGGAGTGGCAATGAGCAGTTCTTC.